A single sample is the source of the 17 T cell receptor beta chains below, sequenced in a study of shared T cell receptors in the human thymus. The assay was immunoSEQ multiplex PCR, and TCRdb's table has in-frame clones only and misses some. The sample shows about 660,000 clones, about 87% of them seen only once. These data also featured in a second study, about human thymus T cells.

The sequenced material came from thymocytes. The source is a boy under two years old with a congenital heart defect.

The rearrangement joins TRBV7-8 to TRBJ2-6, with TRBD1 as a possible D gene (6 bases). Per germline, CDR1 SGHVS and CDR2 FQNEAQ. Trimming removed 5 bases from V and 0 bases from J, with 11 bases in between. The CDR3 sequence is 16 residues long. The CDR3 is CASSPRQDSGANVLTF. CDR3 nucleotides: TGTGCCAGCAGCCCGAGACAGGACTCTGGGGCCAACGTCCTGACTTTC.

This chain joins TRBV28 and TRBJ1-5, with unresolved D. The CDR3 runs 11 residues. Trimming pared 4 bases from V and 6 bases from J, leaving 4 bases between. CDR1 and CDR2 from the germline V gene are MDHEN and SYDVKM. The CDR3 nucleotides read TGTGCCAGCAGTTCCGGTCAGCCCCAGCATTTT. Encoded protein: CASSSGQPQHF.

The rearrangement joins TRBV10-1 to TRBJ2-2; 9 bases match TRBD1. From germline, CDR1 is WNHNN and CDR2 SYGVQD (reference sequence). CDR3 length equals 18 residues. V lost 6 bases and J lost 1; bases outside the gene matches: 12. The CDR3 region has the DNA TGCGCCAGCAGCCAAAACAGGGGGCGAGATGGGAACACCGGGGAGCTGTTTTTT. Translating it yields CASSQNRGRDGNTGELFF.

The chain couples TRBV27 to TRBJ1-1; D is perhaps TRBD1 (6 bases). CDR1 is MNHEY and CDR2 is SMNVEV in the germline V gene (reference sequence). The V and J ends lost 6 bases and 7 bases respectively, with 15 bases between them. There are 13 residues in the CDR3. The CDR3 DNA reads TGTGCCAGCAGCCGGGACATCGAGGATGAAGCTTTCTTT. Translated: CASSRDIEDEAFF.

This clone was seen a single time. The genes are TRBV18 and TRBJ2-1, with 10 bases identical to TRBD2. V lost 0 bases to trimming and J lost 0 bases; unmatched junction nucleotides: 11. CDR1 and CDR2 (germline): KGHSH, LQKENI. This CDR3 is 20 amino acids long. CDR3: CASSPPSSGGNRGSYNEQFF. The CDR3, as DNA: TGTGCCAGCTCACCACCGTCTAGCGGGGGCAACCGGGGCTCCTACAATGAGCAGTTCTTC.

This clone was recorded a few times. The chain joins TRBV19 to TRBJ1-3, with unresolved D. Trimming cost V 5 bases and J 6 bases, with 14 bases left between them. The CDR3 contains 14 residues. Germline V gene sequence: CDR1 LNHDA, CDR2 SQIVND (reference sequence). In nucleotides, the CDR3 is TGTGCCAGTAGTGCCTTACGGGTCAAAAACACCATATATTTT. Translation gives CASSALRVKNTIYF.

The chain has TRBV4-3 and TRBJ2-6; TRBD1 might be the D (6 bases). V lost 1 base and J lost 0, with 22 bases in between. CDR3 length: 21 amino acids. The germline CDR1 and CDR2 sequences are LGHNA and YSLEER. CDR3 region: CASSQVPFLGQGSSGANVLTF. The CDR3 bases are TGCGCCAGCAGCCAAGTACCTTTTCTCGGGCAGGGGAGCTCTGGGGCCAACGTCCTGACTTTC.

The DNA of the CDR3 is TGTGCCAGCAGCTCACAAAGGACTAGCGGGAGGGCCGCCCACAATGAGCAGTTCTTC. Amino acids: CASSSQRTSGRAAHNEQFF. The gene calls are TRBV5-6 and TRBJ2-1; 15 nucleotides agree with TRBD2. Per the germline V gene, CDR1 is SGHDT and CDR2 is YYEEEE. This CDR3 spans 19 amino acids. V lost 3 bases and J lost 5; bases outside the gene matches: 12.

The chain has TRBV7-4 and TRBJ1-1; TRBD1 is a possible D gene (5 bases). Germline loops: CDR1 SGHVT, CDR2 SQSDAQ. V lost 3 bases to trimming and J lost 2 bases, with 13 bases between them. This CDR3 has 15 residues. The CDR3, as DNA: TGTGCCAGCAGCTTCCCAAGACAGCGCAACACTGAAGCTTTCTTT. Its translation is CASSFPRQRNTEAFF.

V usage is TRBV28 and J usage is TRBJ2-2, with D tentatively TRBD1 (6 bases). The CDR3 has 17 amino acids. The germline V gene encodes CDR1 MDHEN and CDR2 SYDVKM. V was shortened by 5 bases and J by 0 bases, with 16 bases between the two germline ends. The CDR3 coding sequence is TGTGCCAGCAGTCGAAAGGGGTGGACAGCGAACACCGGGGAGCTGTTTTTT. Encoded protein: CASSRKGWTANTGELFF.

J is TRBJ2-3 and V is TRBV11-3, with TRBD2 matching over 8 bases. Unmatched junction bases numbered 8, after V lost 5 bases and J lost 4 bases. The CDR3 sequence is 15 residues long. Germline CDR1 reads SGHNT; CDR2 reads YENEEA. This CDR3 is CASSLSGRRADTQYF. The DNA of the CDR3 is TGTGCCAGCAGCCTCAGCGGGAGAAGGGCAGATACGCAGTATTTT.

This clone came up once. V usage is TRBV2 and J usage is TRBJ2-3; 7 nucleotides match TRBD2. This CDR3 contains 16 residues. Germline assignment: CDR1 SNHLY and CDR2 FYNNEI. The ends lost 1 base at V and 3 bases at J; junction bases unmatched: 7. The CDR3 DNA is TGTGCCAGCAGTGAAGTTCTCAGGGAGGGGACAGATACGCAGTATTTT. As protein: CASSEVLREGTDTQYF.

CDR3 nucleotides: TGTGCCAGCAGTGTCAGGGTCCACGAGCAGTACTTC. Translating gives CASSVRVHEQYF. The chain recombines TRBV25-1 with TRBJ2-7, with a tentative D call TRBD1 (5 bases). V was clipped by 4 bases and J by 5 bases, with 9 bases between them. This CDR3 is 12 amino acids long. Germline CDR1 is MGHDK and CDR2 is SYGVNS.

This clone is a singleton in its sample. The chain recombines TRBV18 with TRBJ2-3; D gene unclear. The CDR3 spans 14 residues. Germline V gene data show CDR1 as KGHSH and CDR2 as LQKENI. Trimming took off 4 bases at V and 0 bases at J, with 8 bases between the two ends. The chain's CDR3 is CASSHSPSTDTQYF. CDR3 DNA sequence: TGTGCCAGCTCACATAGTCCTAGCACAGATACGCAGTATTTT.

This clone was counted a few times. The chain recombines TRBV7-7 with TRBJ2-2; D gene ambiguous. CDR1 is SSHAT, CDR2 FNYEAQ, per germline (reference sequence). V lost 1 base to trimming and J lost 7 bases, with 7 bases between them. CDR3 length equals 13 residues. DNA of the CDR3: TGTGCCAGCAGCTTAGGGCTAGACGGGGAGCTGTTTTTT. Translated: CASSLGLDGELFF.

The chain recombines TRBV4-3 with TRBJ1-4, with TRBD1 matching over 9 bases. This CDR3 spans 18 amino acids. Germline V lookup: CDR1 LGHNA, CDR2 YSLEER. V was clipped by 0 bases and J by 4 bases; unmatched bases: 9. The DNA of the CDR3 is TGCGCCAGCAGCCAAGAGGGGGGACAGGGCTGGGTTAATGAAAAACTGTTTTTT. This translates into CASSQEGGQGWVNEKLFF.

The CDR3 sequence is CASSSRVATTSYNEQFF. The CDR3 DNA follows: TGTGCCAGCAGTTCGAGGGTAGCGACCACTTCCTACAATGAGCAGTTCTTC. This chain connects TRBV28 to TRBJ2-1; possibly TRBD2 for D (5 bases). Germline values: CDR1 MDHEN, CDR2 SYDVKM. Between the trimmed V and J ends, which lost 4 bases and 1 base, there was a span of 17 bases. The CDR3 covers 17 residues.